This T cell receptor beta chain emerged from a study of sequential checkpoint blockade in melanoma. Treatment described: randomized to nivolumab then ipilimumab (arm A) or the reverse (arm B). None of the patients previously received DNA-damaging chemotherapy. TCRdb's table, derived via immunoSEQ multiplex PCR, lists solely in-frame clones and lacks some. The sample consists of under 20,000 clones, around two thirds of them appearing once. Trimming left V 5 bases short and J 0 bases short, with 15 bases between. The CDR3 sequence is 17 residues long. Germline lookup yields CDR1 SGHDT and CDR2 YYEEEE. The V call is TRBV5-6, the J call TRBJ1-6; TRBD1 might be the D (6 bases). The sequencing used CD8+ T cells sorted from blood (inferred from file names), collected from a patient given nivolumab and ipilimumab in sequence. The receptor was isolated from a human donor with melanoma. The CDR3 spells CASRQRTESSYNSPLHF. Written as DNA, the CDR3 is TGTGCCAGCAGACAACGGACAGAGAGCTCCTATAATTCACCCCTCCACTTT.